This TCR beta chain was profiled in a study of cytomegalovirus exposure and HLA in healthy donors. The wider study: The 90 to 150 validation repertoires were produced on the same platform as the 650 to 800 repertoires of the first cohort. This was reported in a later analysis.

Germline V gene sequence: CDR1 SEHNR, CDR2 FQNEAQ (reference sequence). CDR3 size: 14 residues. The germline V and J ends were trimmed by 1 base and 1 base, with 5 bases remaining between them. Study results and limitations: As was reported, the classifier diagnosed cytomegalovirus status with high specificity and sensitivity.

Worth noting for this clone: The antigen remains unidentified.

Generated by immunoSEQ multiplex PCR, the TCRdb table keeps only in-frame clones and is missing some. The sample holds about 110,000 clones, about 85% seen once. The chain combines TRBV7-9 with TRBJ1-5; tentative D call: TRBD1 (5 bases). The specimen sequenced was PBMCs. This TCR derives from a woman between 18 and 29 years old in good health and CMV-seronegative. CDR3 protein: CASSLGQSNQPQHF. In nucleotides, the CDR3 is TGTGCCAGCAGCTTAGGACAGAGCAATCAGCCCCAGCATTTT.